The clone carrying this T cell receptor (beta chain) was observed a handful of times. Antigen: not known. The sample comes from a study of T-cell reconstitution after alpha-beta-depleted transplantation in children. The germline V and J ends were trimmed by 6 bases and 4 bases, with 19 bases remaining between them. This CDR3 is 16 amino acids long. The TCRbeta library was prepared with unique molecular identifiers. TCRdb recomputed calls from the PCR reads with MiXCR, one row per CDR3 protein. The sample comprises 450,000 to 600,000 distinct CDR3 sequences, 13% of which are singletons, and 2.2% rests with the top ten. Study observations and caveats: Some patients owed their high day-60 TCRbeta diversity to surviving recipient T cells and thymic progenitors. A year post-transplant, T-cell counts and diversity derived mostly from newly produced T cells. Reportedly, alpha-beta T cells present about two months post-transplant originated from several hundred expanded clones of graft origin.

Sample: PBMCs, mostly from graft donor cells, taken 360 days after TCRalphabeta/CD19-depleted stem cell transplant. The clonotype was recovered from a male patient between 10 and 17 years old who had a stem cell transplant for acute myeloid leukemia, so the T cells may come from the graft donor. V and J are TRBV12-3 or TRBV12-4 and TRBJ2-1, with D possibly matching TRBD2 (6 bases). CDR3 bases: TGTGCCAGCAGGGGGGGTAGTAACCGACATTACAATGAGCAGTTCTTC. Its translation is CASRGGSNRHYNEQFF.